This TCR beta chain is drawn from a study of T cells in Graves' hyperthyroidism and ophthalmopathy. Whole-study results and caveats: In the blood, most expanded thyroid clonotypes above 0.001 appeared as well.

Concerning this clonotype itself: Its specificity is not known.

Uncontrolled infection, other autoimmune disease, pregnancy or lactation disqualified patients from enrolment. Amplification of TCR beta CDR3 regions was performed using RNA transcripts as template. Using the HTBI primer set, a first-round RT-PCR was run on the TCR CDR3. One entry per CDR3 protein results from TCRdb running MiXCR on the multiplex PCR reads. The sample records approximately 700,000 distinct CDR3 sequences, about a sixth being singletons. V was cut by 0 bases and J by 7 bases, with 13 bases left in between. The CDR3 is 15 residues long. Germline loops: CDR1 MNHEY, CDR2 SMNVEV (reference sequence).

The chain has TRBV27 and TRBJ2-1; no firm D call. The sequence came from a man aged 18 to 29 with Graves' hyperthyroidism. The material sequenced was blood. CDR3 loop: CASSLSRVAMNEQFF. As DNA, the CDR3 is TGTGCCAGCAGTTTATCCCGCGTAGCCATGAATGAGCAGTTCTTC.